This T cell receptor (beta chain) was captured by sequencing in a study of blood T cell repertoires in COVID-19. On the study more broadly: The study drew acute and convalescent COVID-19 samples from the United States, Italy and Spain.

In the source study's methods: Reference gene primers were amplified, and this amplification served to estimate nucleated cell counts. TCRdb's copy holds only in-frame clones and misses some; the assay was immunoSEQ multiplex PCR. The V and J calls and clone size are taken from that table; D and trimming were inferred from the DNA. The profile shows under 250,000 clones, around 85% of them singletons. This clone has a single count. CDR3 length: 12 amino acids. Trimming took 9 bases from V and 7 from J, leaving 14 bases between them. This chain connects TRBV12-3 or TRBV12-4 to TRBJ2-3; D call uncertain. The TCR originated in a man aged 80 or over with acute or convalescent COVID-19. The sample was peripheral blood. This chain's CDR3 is CASGPLPNTQYF. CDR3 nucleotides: TGTGCCAGTGGCCCCTTACCGAATACGCAGTATTTT.